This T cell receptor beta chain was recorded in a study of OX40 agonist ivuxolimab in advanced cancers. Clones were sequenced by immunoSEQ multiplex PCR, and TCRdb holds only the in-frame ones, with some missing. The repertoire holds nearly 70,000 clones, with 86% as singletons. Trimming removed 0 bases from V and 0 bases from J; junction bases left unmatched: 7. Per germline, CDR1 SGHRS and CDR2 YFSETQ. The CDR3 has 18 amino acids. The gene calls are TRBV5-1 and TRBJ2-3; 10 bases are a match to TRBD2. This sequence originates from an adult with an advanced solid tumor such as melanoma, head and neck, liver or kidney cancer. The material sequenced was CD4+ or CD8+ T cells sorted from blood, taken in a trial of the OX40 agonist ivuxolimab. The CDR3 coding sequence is TGCGCCAGCAGCTTGGGGCTAGCGGGGGCTTCTAGCACAGATACGCAGTATTTT. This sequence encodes CASSLGLAGASSTDTQYF.